This T cell receptor (beta chain) emerged from a study of blood T cell repertoires in COVID-19. Overall study context: Samples taken during acute and convalescent COVID-19 were collected in the United States, Italy and Spain. PBMCs, B-cell-depleted T cells, or T cells provided the cDNA or gDNA that made up the material.

TCRdb's copy holds only in-frame clones and misses some; the assay was immunoSEQ multiplex PCR. The sample carries 88,000 or so clones, less than 90% recorded once. The CDR3 has 16 residues. Per germline, CDR1 MNHEY and CDR2 SMNVEV (reference sequence). The trim removed 7 bases at V and 1 base at J, leaving 7 bases unmatched. This rearrangement joins TRBV27 to TRBJ2-2; TRBD1 matches at 9 bases. Sequenced sample: peripheral blood. The origin of this receptor is a man aged 60 to 69 with acute or convalescent COVID-19. CDR3 DNA sequence: TGTGCCAGCAAGCCGGACAGGGGTGGGAACACCGGGGAGCTGTTTTTT. It translates to CASKPDRGGNTGELFF.